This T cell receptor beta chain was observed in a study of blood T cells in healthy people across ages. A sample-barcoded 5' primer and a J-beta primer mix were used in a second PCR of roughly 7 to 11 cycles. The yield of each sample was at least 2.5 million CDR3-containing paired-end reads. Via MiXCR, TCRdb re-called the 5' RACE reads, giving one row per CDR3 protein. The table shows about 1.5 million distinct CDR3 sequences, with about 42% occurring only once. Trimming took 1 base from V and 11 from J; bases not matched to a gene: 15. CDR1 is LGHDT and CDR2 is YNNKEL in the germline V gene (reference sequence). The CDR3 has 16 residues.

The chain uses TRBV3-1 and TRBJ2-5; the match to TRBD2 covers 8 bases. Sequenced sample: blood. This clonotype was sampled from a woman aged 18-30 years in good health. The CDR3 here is CASSQVLSGGYNEQYF. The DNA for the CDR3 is TGTGCCAGCAGCCAAGTACTAAGCGGGGGTTACAATGAGCAGTACTTC.